Below, one T cell receptor (beta chain) is given with its context. The antigen is unknown. The sample belongs to a study of primary melanoma T cells and metastatic recurrence. TCRdb's table, derived via immunoSEQ multiplex PCR, lists solely in-frame clones and lacks some. The table has roughly 2,900 clones, roughly 78% seen once. V shed 1 base and J shed 4 bases, with 5 bases lying between them. CDR3 length: 13 residues. Germline V gives CDR1 MNHGY, CDR2 SAAAGT. Overall study findings and caveats: A T-cell-mediated antitumor response in primary melanoma was only suggested.

Patients with resected primary melanoma were considered at risk of metastatic recurrence. The rearrangement joins TRBV6-8 to TRBJ2-1, with no clear D. Material for sequencing was melanoma tumor tissue. The TCR comes from a human donor with melanoma. CDR3 sequence: CASSYLVYNEQFF. The CDR3 DNA follows: TGTGCCAGCAGTTACTTAGTGTACAATGAGCAGTTCTTC.